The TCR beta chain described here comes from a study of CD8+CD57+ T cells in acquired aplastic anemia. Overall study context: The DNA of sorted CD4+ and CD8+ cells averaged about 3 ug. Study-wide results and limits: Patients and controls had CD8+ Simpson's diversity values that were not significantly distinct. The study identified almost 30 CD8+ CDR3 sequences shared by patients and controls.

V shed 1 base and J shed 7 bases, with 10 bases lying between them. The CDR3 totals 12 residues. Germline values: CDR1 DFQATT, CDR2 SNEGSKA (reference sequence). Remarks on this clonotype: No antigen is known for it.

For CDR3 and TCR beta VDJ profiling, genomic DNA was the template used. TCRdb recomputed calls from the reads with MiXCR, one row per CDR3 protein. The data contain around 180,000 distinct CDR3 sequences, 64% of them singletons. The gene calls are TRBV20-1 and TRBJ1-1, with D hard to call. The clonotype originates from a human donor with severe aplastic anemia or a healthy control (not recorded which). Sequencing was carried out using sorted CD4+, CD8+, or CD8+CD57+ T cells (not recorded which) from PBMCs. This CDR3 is CSARGRADEAFF. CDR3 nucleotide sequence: TGCAGTGCTAGAGGTCGTGCGGATGAAGCTTTCTTT.